Detailed here is one TCR beta chain. Its antigen is as yet unknown. A clone one base away is much larger, so this may be a read error. The entry originates in a study of CD8 T cells in ankylosing spondylitis. Molecular-barcoded quantitative 5'-RACE produced these TCR beta libraries. TCRdb fed the 5' RACE reads into MiXCR, producing one record per CDR3 protein. The sample contains 200,000 to 250,000 distinct CDR3 sequences, over 9.5% of which appear only once. Findings and limits, study-wide: Reportedly, matched ankylosing spondylitis synovial fluid was significantly enriched for disease-linked clones.

CDR1 is DFQATT and CDR2 is SNEGSKA in the germline V gene (reference sequence). CDR3 length equals 13 residues. The sequenced material came from blood, either unsorted or a sorted T cell fraction (not recorded which). The V and J genes are TRBV20-1 and TRBJ1-2; 8 nucleotides agree with TRBD1. This receptor was identified in a male donor with ankylosing spondylitis or in good health (not recorded which). The CDR3 spells CSAATGANYCYTF. The CDR3 bases are TGCAGTGCTGCGACAGGGGCTAACTATTGCTACACCTTC.